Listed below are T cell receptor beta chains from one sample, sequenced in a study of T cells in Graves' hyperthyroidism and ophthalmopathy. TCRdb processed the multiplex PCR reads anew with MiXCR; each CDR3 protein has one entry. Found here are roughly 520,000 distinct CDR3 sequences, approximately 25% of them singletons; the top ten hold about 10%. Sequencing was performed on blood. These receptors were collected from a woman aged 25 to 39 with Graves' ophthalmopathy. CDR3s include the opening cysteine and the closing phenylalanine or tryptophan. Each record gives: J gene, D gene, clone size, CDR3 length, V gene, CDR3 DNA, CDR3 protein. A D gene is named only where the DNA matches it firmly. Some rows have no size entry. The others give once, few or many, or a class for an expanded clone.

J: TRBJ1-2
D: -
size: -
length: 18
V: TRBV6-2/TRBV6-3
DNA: TGTGCCAGCAGACATCTTACAACAGACACCTATGGCTACTATGGCTACACCTTC
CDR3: CASRHLTTDTYGYYGYTF

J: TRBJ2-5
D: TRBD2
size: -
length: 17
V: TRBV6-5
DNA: TGTGCCAGCAGTTACGAGGTAGCGGGGGTCACCGTGGAGACCCAGTACTTC
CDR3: CASSYEVAGVTVETQYF

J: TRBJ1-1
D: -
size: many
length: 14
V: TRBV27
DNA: TGTGCCAGCAGTTGGGGAGGGGCAATCCCTGAAGCTTTCTTT
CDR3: CASSWGGAIPEAFF

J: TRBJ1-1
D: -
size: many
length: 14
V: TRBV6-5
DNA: TGTGCCAGCAGTTACGGTGTAGGGGGCACTGAAGCTTTCTTT
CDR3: CASSYGVGGTEAFF

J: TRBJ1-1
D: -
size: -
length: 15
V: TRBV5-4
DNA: TGTGCCAGCAGCTTGGGGCGGACCCTGAACACTGAAGCTTTCTTT
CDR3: CASSLGRTLNTEAFF

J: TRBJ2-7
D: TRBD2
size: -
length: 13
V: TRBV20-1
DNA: TGCAGTGCTAGATTGGGACTAGCTAGCGAGCAGTACTTC
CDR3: CSARLGLASEQYF

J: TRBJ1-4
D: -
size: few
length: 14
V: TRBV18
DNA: TGTGCCAGCTCTGCGACAGGCTTTAGGGAAAAACTGTTTTTT
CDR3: CASSATGFREKLFF

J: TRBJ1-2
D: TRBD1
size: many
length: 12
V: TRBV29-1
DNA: TGCAGCGTAGCCGGGACAGATGATGGCTACACCTTC
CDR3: CSVAGTDDGYTF

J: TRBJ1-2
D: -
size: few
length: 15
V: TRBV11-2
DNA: TGTGCCAGCAGCTTAGGAGACAGCTGGAACTATGGCTACACCTTC
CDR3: CASSLGDSWNYGYTF

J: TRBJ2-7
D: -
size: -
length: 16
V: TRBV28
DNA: TGTGCCAGCAGTTTAGCGGGAAACGGGGGATCCTACGAGCAGTACTTC
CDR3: CASSLAGNGGSYEQYF

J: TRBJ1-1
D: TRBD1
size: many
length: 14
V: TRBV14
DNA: TGTGCCAGCAGCCATCTGGGACAGTGGACTGAAGCTTTCTTT
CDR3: CASSHLGQWTEAFF

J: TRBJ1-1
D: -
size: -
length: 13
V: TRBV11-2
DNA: TGTGCCAGCAGCTCCACAGGGCACACTGAAGCTTTCTTT
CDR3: CASSSTGHTEAFF

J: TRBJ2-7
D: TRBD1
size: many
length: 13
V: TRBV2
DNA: TGTGCCAGCAAGACAGGGGAAGCCTACGAGCAGTACTTC
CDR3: CASKTGEAYEQYF

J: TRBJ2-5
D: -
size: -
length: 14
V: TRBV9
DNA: TGTGCCAGCAGCGGAGGGGGGGTCAGAGAGACCCAGTACTTC
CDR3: CASSGGGVRETQYF

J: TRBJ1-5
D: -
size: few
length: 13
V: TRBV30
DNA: TGTGCCTGGAGTGTTAGGGAGAATCAGCCCCAGCATTTT
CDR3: CAWSVRENQPQHF

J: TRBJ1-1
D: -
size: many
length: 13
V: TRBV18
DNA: TGTGCCAGCCGCGTACTTCAGGATCCTGAAGCTTTCTTT
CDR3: CASRVLQDPEAFF

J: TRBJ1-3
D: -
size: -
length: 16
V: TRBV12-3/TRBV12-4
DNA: TGTGCCAGCAGTCCTTTAGGGGTTTTCTCTGGAAGCACCATATATTTT
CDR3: CASSPLGVFSGSTIYF

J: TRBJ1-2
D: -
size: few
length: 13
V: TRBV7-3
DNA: TGTGCCAGCAGCTTATCGGACAGTTCGGTCTACACCTTC
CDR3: CASSLSDSSVYTF

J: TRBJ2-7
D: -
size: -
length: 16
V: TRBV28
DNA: TGTGCCAGCAGCTTAACAGGGGGAGCGGGAGGCTACGAGCAGTACTTC
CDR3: CASSLTGGAGGYEQYF

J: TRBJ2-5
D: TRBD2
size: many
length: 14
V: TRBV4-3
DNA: TGCGCCAGCAGCCAACGGGGGGGGGACGAGACCCAGTACTTC
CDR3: CASSQRGGDETQYF

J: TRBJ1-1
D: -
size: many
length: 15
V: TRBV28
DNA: TGTGCCAGCAGTTCACAGGGAATCGCAGCAGGTGAAGCTTTCTTT
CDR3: CASSSQGIAAGEAFF

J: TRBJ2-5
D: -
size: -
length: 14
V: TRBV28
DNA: TGTGCCAGCAGTTTATTTGGGCTGGGGGAGACCCAGTACTTC
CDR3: CASSLFGLGETQYF

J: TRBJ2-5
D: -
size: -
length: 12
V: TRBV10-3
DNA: TGTGCCATCAGTGAGTCCCCGGAGACCCAGTACTTC
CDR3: CAISESPETQYF

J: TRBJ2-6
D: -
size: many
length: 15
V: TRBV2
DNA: TGTGCCAGCAGCAACGACAGGACTGGGGCCAACGTCCTGACTTTC
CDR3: CASSNDRTGANVLTF

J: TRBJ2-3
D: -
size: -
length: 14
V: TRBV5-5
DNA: TGTGCCAGCAGCAGTCTTCTGATCACAGATACGCAGTATTTT
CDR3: CASSSLLITDTQYF

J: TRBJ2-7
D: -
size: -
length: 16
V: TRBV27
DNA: TGTGCCAGCGGTTCAAGACAGGTCGTTAACGACTACGAGCAGTACTTC
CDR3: CASGSRQVVNDYEQYF

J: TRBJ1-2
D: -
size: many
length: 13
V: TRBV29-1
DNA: TGCAGCGTTGGGTCCGGGCAGGGTCATGGCTACACCTTC
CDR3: CSVGSGQGHGYTF

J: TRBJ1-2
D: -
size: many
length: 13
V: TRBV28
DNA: TGTGCCAGCAGTTTAGGGAGAAGTAAGGGCTACACCTTC
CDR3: CASSLGRSKGYTF

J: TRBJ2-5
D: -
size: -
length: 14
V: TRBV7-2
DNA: TGTGCCAGCAGCCTTGAAATGATTCGAGAGACCCAGTACTTC
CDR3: CASSLEMIRETQYF

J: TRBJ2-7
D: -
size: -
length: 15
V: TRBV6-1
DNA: TGTGCCAGCAGCGACTTGGCTAGCGGACAGTTGGAGCAGTACTTC
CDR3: CASSDLASGQLEQYF

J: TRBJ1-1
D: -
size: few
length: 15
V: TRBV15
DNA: TGTGCCACCAGCAGCGTGGGTTGGGAGGACACTGAAGCTTTCTTT
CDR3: CATSSVGWEDTEAFF

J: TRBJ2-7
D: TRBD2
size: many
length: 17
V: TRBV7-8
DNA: TGTGCCAGCAGCTCCGGGCTTAGCGGGGAGGTACCCTACGAGCAGTACTTC
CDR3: CASSSGLSGEVPYEQYF

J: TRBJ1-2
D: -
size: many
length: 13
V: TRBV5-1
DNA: TGCGCCAGCAGCTTGACCTACAGGGATGGCTACACCTTC
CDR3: CASSLTYRDGYTF